The 12 T cell receptor beta chains below come from one sample, sequenced in a study of cytomegalovirus exposure and HLA in healthy donors. Primers for the PCR totalled 60 Vbeta and 13 Jbeta. Measured with immunoSEQ multiplex PCR; TCRdb has only the in-frame clones, and not every one. Among 95,000 to 150,000 clones listed, 80% to 85% were seen once. Sequencing input: PBMCs. Receptors were obtained from a man in his thirties or forties in good health and CMV-seronegative.

This chain joins TRBV10-2 and TRBJ2-1, with D maybe TRBD2 (6 bases). The CDR3 consists of 14 residues. Germline lookup yields CDR1 WSHSY and CDR2 SAAADI. V lost 7 bases to trimming and J lost 8 bases, with 18 bases between them. The CDR3 sequence is CASIPGLNGDEQFF. The CDR3 DNA sequence: TGCGCCAGCATTCCGGGACTTAATGGGGATGAGCAGTTCTTC.

The chain recombines TRBV27 with TRBJ2-7; D may be TRBD1 (6 bases). CDR3 length: 15 residues. Germline CDR1 reads MNHEY; CDR2 reads SMNVEV (reference sequence). V lost 6 bases and J 0 bases, leaving 15 bases between the germline ends. CDR3: CASSVTVRGSYEQYF. The CDR3 region has the DNA TGTGCCAGCAGCGTAACGGTCAGGGGCTCCTACGAGCAGTACTTC.

To note about this clone: A read error may produce the germline difference seen at one junction end. The CDR3 loop is CSSSLGQGEPPNYGYTF. In nucleotides, the CDR3 is TGTTCCAGCAGCTTGGGACAGGGAGAGCCCCCTAACTATGGCTACACCTTC. This chain connects TRBV7-9 to TRBJ1-2, with TRBD1 matching 9 bases. There are 17 residues in the CDR3. Per the germline V gene, CDR1 is SEHNR and CDR2 is FQNEAQ (reference sequence).

The chain joins TRBV7-8 to TRBJ1-1, with D possibly being TRBD1 (5 bases). Trimming took off 2 bases at V and 4 bases at J, with 14 bases between the two ends. Germline CDR1 SGHVS, CDR2 FQNEAQ. This CDR3 has 15 residues. The CDR3 region has the DNA TGTGCCAGCAGCTTACGGGCAGGGAGGGGCACTGAAGCTTTCTTT. It is translated as CASSLRAGRGTEAFF.

V gene TRBV10-3 combines with J gene TRBJ2-3; 8 bases are shared with TRBD2. The CDR3 is made up of 13 amino acids. V gave up 10 bases and J gave up 4 bases; unmatched junction bases: 7. CDR1 and CDR2 (germline): ENHRY, SYGVKD. CDR3 in DNA: TGTGCCACCGCTAGCGGGTCCGCAGATACGCAGTATTTT. Encoded protein: CATASGSADTQYF.

The chain employs TRBV4-1 and TRBJ2-6; D is uncertain. The CDR3 totals 17 residues. Deletions cut 3 bases from V and 4 bases from J, with 16 bases between. Germline V CDR1 and CDR2: MGHRA, YSYEKL. The chain's CDR3 is CASSQKLGDAGANVLTF. In DNA, the CDR3 is TGCGCCAGCAGCCAGAAGCTCGGAGACGCCGGGGCCAACGTCCTGACTTTC.

The table lists this clone with a few counts. CDR3 residues: CASSVGQGRGEQYF. The CDR3 region has the DNA TGCGCCAGCAGTGTTGGGCAGGGGAGAGGCGAGCAGTACTTC. The J gene is TRBJ2-7, the V gene TRBV5-1; the D gene is possibly TRBD1 (6 bases). The V gene lost 5 bases and the J gene lost 6 bases, with 18 bases spanning the gap. The CDR3 consists of 14 residues. Looked up from germline, CDR1 is SGHRS and CDR2 is YFSETQ.

The chain combines TRBV6-1 with TRBJ2-5; D might be TRBD2 (5 bases). The tail of the sequence fits TRBJ2-7 better, so the J call may be wrong. CDR3 length equals 15 residues. Germline V lookup: CDR1 MNHNS, CDR2 SASEGT. The CDR3 region is CASSVRDPIHYEQYF. CDR3 in DNA: TGTGCCAGCAGTGTCCGGGATCCAATCCACTACGAGCAGTACTTC.

V and J are TRBV5-1 and TRBJ2-5; D is undetermined. There are 12 residues in the CDR3. Per germline, CDR1 SGHRS and CDR2 YFSETQ. V shed 5 bases and J shed 0 bases, with 5 bases lying between them. CDR3 sequence: CASRRNQETQYF. Written as DNA, the CDR3 is TGCGCCAGCAGGAGGAACCAAGAGACCCAGTACTTC.

The chain couples TRBV5-1 to TRBJ2-7; D unclear. Germline V gene sequence: CDR1 SGHRS, CDR2 YFSETQ. The ends were cut back, 0 bases at V and 5 bases at J, with 15 bases in the middle. The CDR3 sequence is 15 residues long. CDR3 DNA: TGCGCCAGCAGCTTGGCCAATCCCGCGGCCCACGAGCAGTACTTC. Its translation is CASSLANPAAHEQYF. Full variable domain (outside the CDR3, taken from reference TRBV5-1 and TRBJ2-7): KAGVTQTPRYLIKTRGQQVTLSCSPISGHRSVSWYQQTPGQGLQFLFEYFSETQRNKGNFPGRFSGRQFSNSRSEMNVSTLELGDSALYLCASSLANPAAHEQYFGPGTRLTVT.

This rearrangement joins TRBV9 to TRBJ2-2, with a weak D call TRBD1 (5 bases). The CDR3 has 13 residues. CDR1 SGDLS and CDR2 YYNGEE come from the germline V gene. V shed 3 bases and J shed 5 bases, with 8 bases lying between them. CDR3: CASSAGQTGELFF. The CDR3 nucleotides read TGTGCCAGCAGCGCCGGACAAACCGGGGAGCTGTTTTTT.

This clone was picked up a small number of times. This rearrangement joins TRBV30 to TRBJ1-6; D remains unclear. Germline CDR1 GTSNPN, CDR2 SVGIG (reference sequence). V shed 0 bases and J shed 10 bases, with 10 bases lying between them. The CDR3 extends over 13 amino acids. The CDR3 region is CAWSVIGLSPLHF. For the CDR3, the DNA is TGTGCCTGGAGTGTGATAGGACTCTCACCCCTCCACTTT.